One sample yielded the 9 T cell receptor beta chains listed below, sequenced in a study of response to subunit inactivated influenza vaccine. Each CDR3 protein is one row after TCRdb ran MiXCR on the RT-PCR reads. The sample yields more than 400,000 distinct CDR3 sequences, roughly 7.9% seen once. The sample here was PBMCs from blood, taken about 23 months after vaccination. Receptor source: a man between 50 and 75 years old who received an inactivated influenza vaccine.

This chain uses TRBV24-1 with TRBJ2-3; 10 nucleotides agree with TRBD1. With V trimmed by 10 bases and J by 1 base, 4 bases remained unmatched. Germline V gene lookup returns CDR1 KGHDR and CDR2 SFDVKD. The CDR3 is made up of 14 amino acids. The CDR3 loop is CATTGTGGTDTQYF. The CDR3 DNA follows: TGTGCCACAACCGGGACAGGGGGCACAGATACGCAGTATTTT.

This clonotype was found many times. The chain joins TRBV3-1 to TRBJ2-5; 7 bases agree with TRBD2. Per germline, CDR1 LGHDT and CDR2 YNNKEL (reference sequence). This CDR3 has 17 residues. V lost 4 bases to trimming and J lost 2 bases; unmatched junction nucleotides: 13. The CDR3 DNA reads TGTGCCAGCAGCCCCCTAATGACACTAGCGAGACAAGAGACCCAGTACTTC. It specifies CASSPLMTLARQETQYF.

This sequence joins TRBV14 and TRBJ2-1; D remains ambiguous. Trimming removed 1 base from V and 5 bases from J, with 3 bases in between. The CDR3 totals 12 residues. Germline V lookup: CDR1 SGHDN, CDR2 FVKESK. The CDR3 sequence: CASSQAHNEQFF. DNA of the CDR3: TGTGCCAGCAGCCAAGCGCACAATGAGCAGTTCTTC.

This clonotype came up a few times. CDR3 DNA: TGTGCCACCAGCGGTCAGGGACAGGGTCGCTCACCCCTCCACTTT. It codes for CATSGQGQGRSPLHF. The rearrangement links TRBV15 to TRBJ1-6; TRBD1 matches at 9 bases. V shed 5 bases and J 10 bases; nucleotides not matched to a gene: 9. CDR3 length: 15 amino acids. Germline-derived CDR1 and CDR2 are LNHNV and YYDKDF (reference sequence).

V gene TRBV20-1 combines with J gene TRBJ2-7, with D perhaps matching TRBD1 (5 bases). Germline CDR1 reads DFQATT; CDR2 reads SNEGSKA (reference sequence). V lost 5 bases, J lost 5 bases, and 10 bases lay in between. The CDR3 extends over 11 amino acids. CDR3 amino acids: CSAPQGDEQYF. For the CDR3, the DNA is TGCAGTGCTCCCCAGGGCGACGAGCAGTACTTC.

The CDR3 sequence: CASSQEDLRGTALAKNIQYF. The DNA for the CDR3 is TGCGCCAGCAGCCAAGAGGACCTTCGGGGGACAGCCTTAGCCAAAAACATTCAGTACTTC. This chain joins TRBV4-1 and TRBJ2-4; D is perhaps TRBD1 (7 bases). Between the trimmed V and J ends, which lost 0 bases and 0 bases, there was a span of 21 bases. The CDR3 sequence is 20 residues long. Germline V gene sequence: CDR1 MGHRA, CDR2 YSYEKL.

This clonotype has a handful of counts. V usage is TRBV27 and J usage is TRBJ1-5; 7 bases agree with TRBD1. The CDR3 covers 15 residues. In germline, CDR1 is MNHEY, CDR2 SMNVEV (reference sequence). J was trimmed by 0 bases and V by 6 bases; bases with no gene match: 5. The CDR3 spells CASRPRGNSNQPQHF. The CDR3 nucleotides are TGTGCCAGCAGGCCCAGGGGGAATAGCAATCAGCCCCAGCATTTT.

This clonotype was found a few times. The V and J genes are TRBV10-3 and TRBJ2-2; 11 nucleotides agree with TRBD2. Germline CDR1 ENHRY, CDR2 SYGVKD. V lost 8 bases to trimming and J lost 6 bases; unmatched junction nucleotides: 11. There are 16 residues in the CDR3. CDR3 in amino acids: CAIQTSGGSFAGELFF. CDR3 nucleotide sequence: TGTGCCATCCAAACTAGCGGGGGTTCCTTCGCCGGGGAGCTGTTTTTT.

V usage is TRBV3-1 and J usage is TRBJ2-1; 10 nucleotides agree with TRBD2. The length of the CDR3 is 15 residues. Germline trimming cut 1 base from V and 8 bases from J; bases unmatched to any gene: 5. Germline V lookup: CDR1 LGHDT, CDR2 YNNKEL (reference sequence). CDR3 nucleotides: TGTGCCAGCAGCCAAGGGCTAGCGGGGGTGGATGAGCAGTTCTTC. Translated: CASSQGLAGVDEQFF.